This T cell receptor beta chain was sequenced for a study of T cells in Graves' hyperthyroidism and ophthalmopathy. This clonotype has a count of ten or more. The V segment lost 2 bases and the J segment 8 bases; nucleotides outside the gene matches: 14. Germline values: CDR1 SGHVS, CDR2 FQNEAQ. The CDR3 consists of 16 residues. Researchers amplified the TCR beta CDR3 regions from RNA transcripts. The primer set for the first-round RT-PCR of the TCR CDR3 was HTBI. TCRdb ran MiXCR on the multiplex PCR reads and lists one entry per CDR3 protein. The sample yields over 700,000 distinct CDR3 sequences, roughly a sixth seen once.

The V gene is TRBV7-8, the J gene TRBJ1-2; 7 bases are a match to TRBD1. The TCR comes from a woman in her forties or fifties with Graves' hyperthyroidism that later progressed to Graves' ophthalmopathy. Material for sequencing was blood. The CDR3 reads CASSLSDRRVEEGYTF. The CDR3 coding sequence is TGTGCCAGCAGCTTATCGGACAGGAGGGTAGAGGAAGGCTACACCTTC. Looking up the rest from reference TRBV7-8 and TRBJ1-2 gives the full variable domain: GAGVSQSPRYKVAKRGQDVALRCDPISGHVSLFWYQQALGQGPEFLTYFQNEAQLDKSGLPSDRFFAERPEGSVSTLKIQRTQQEDSAVYLCASSLSDRRVEEGYTFGSGTRLTVV.